The present entry profiles one T cell receptor (beta chain) with its context. Its antigen is not known. This entry is derived from a study of cytomegalovirus exposure and HLA in healthy donors. General study points: It was only CMV serostatus that was available as immune exposure information. A later analysis by the authors found several of the most significant clusters apparently linked to common viral pathogens. Sequences of the TCR beta chain were said to predict the HLA-A and HLA-B alleles of most subjects accurately.

PCR amplification relied on 60 Vbeta primers (plus 13 Jbeta primers). In the original workflow: Around 80 million unique TCR beta chains, about 11 million of them shared, were counted by a later analysis. Sequencing was performed with immunoSEQ multiplex PCR; in TCRdb, only in-frame clones are kept and a portion is missing. V and J calls plus clone size are reproduced from that table; the DNA served to infer D and trimming. Here the sample spans 95,000 to 100,000 clones, 65% to 80% being singletons. This clonotype originated in a man over 45 in good health and CMV-seronegative. Sequencing was carried out using PBMCs.

CDR3 residues: CASSLEGRQSTDTQYF. CDR3 DNA sequence: TGCGCCAGCAGCTTGGAGGGTAGACAGAGCACAGATACGCAGTATTTT. The chain is built from TRBV5-1 and TRBJ2-3, with D perhaps matching TRBD1 (5 bases). Germline CDR1 reads SGHRS; CDR2 reads YFSETQ. There are 16 residues in the CDR3. Trimming cost V 0 bases and J 0 bases, with 11 bases left between them.